This TCR beta chain is from a study of T cell responses to AZD1222 COVID-19 vaccine. Study-level results: Sampling that yielded the repertoires occurred only after the peak T cell response.

About this clone: Its antigen is unknown.

This CDR3 region has 16 residues. Germline trimming cut 9 bases from V and 0 bases from J; bases unmatched to any gene: 7. CDR1 is LNHDA and CDR2 is SQIVND in the germline V gene (reference sequence). Only in-frame clones appear in the TCRdb table, and some are missing; sequencing was by immunoSEQ multiplex PCR. The sample holds approximately 220,000 clones, around 93% seen once. The sample was peripheral blood, taken on day 0 of MenACWY control vaccination. This sequence joins TRBV19 and TRBJ2-1, with 11 bases lining up with TRBD2. This TCR derives from an adult in good health. As DNA, the CDR3 is TGTGCCAGCGTAACTAGCGGGGGATACTCCTACAATGAGCAGTTCTTC. Encoded protein: CASVTSGGYSYNEQFF.